The next 5 T cell receptor beta chains were all read from a single sample in a study of blood T cell repertoires in COVID-19. Produced via immunoSEQ multiplex PCR; TCRdb's table is partial and in-frame only. The data contain 210,000 or so clones, 89% of them singletons. The specimen sequenced was peripheral blood. Receptors were obtained from a man aged 35-49 years with acute or convalescent COVID-19.

The CDR3 reads CAISESTLYRTDQNQPQHF. Here the CDR3 DNA reads TGTGCCATCAGTGAGTCGACTCTCTATCGGACAGATCAAAATCAGCCCCAGCATTTT. This sequence joins TRBV10-3 and TRBJ1-5; the D gene is possibly TRBD1 (6 bases). The V end lost 0 bases, the J end lost 4 bases, and 22 bases lay between the germline ends. CDR1 and CDR2 (germline): ENHRY, SYGVKD. The CDR3 loop spans 19 amino acids.

Comment on this clone: The sample carries other DNA sequences with the same CDR3. J is TRBJ2-7 and V is TRBV27; TRBD1 aligns across 9 bases. After removal of 3 bases from V and 6 bases from J, the junction contained 3 bases not matched to a gene. Germline loops: CDR1 MNHEY, CDR2 SMNVEV (reference sequence). This CDR3 has 13 residues. This CDR3 is CASSFGDRAEQYF. The CDR3 region has the DNA TGTGCCAGCAGTTTTGGGGACAGGGCCGAGCAGTACTTC.

The V gene is TRBV6-2 or TRBV6-3, the J gene TRBJ1-2, with no clear D. Trimming removed 5 bases at V and 8 bases at J, with 21 bases between. Looked up from germline, CDR1 is MNHEY and CDR2 is SVGEGT. The CDR3 is 15 residues long. This CDR3 is CASSTPGITYGGYTF. The CDR3 coding sequence is TGTGCCAGCAGTACCCCGGGAATAACTTATGGAGGCTACACCTTC.

V usage is TRBV6-5 and J usage is TRBJ1-2; no clear D. Germline V CDR1 and CDR2: MNHEY, SVGAGI. This CDR3 spans 14 amino acids. V lost 2 bases, J lost 6 bases, and 13 bases lay in between. The CDR3 here is CASSYLTPRDGYTF. CDR3 bases: TGTGCCAGCAGTTACCTCACGCCGCGGGATGGCTACACCTTC.

CDR3 residues: CASSTRQGAYNEQFF. Here the CDR3 DNA reads TGTGCCAGCAGCACCCGACAGGGGGCCTACAATGAGCAGTTCTTC. The chain employs TRBV7-2 and TRBJ2-1; 9 positions agree with TRBD1. The germline CDR1 and CDR2 sequences are SGHTA and FQGNSA. The CDR3 is made up of 15 amino acids. Trimming removed 5 bases from V and 2 bases from J; junction bases left unmatched: 4.